The 27 T cell receptor beta chains given below trace back to one sample, sequenced in a study of post-analysis software for immune sequencing data. These TCRs are of unknown antigen specificity. TCR beta cDNA libraries included unique molecular identifiers. TCRdb passed the PCR reads through MiXCR, listing each CDR3 protein once. The sample has about 200,000 distinct CDR3 sequences, around 30% seen once; the top ten hold approximately 3.6%. Study-wide results and caveats: Among five TRBV segments more frequent in patients than controls were TRBV5-6, TRBV5-1 and TRBV20-1.

The sample consisted of blood. These receptors were obtained from a girl aged 2-17 years with multiple sclerosis.

This clonotype was observed a handful of times. The chain carries TRBV20-1 and TRBJ2-4; the D gene is possibly TRBD2 (6 bases). The V end lost 0 bases, the J end lost 15 bases, and 12 bases lay between the germline ends. The CDR3 spans 11 residues. The germline V gene has CDR1 DFQATT and CDR2 SNEGSKA (reference sequence). The CDR3 region is CSARDRGISYF. DNA of the CDR3: TGCAGTGCTAGAGATCGCGGGATTTCGTACTTC.

With respect to this clonotype: A much larger clone lies a single base off, so this may be a read error. This chain links TRBV29-1 with TRBJ2-3; 8 positions agree with TRBD1. Germline CDR1 is SQVTM and CDR2 is ANQGSEA. The CDR3 length is 13 residues. CDR3 protein: CGVGAGGADTQYF. The CDR3, as DNA: TGCGGCGTTGGGGCAGGGGGCGCGGATACGCAGTATTTT.

In regard to this clonotype: The junction departs from the called germline gene at one end, perhaps through a read error. The chain joins TRBV3-1 to TRBJ2-1; the D is unclear. CDR3 length: 12 residues. Germline V gives CDR1 LGHDT, CDR2 YNNKEL (reference sequence). In nucleotides, the CDR3 is TGTGCCAGCAGCCAAGTGCTGAATGAGCAGTGCTTC. Amino acid sequence: CASSQVLNEQCF.

The CDR3 loop is CSAVDIRGRNEKLFF. The CDR3 bases are TGCAGTGCAGTCGACATAAGGGGAAGGAATGAAAAACTGTTTTTT. V usage is TRBV20-1 and J usage is TRBJ1-4; tentative D call: TRBD1 (5 bases). V was trimmed by 6 bases and J by 5 bases, leaving 19 bases between them. The germline V gene encodes CDR1 DFQATT and CDR2 SNEGSKA (reference sequence). The CDR3 consists of 15 residues.

Details on this clonotype: A read error is likely, as this CDR3 ends without the conserved phenylalanine or tryptophan. J is TRBJ2-7 and V is TRBV7-9, with D unresolved. The CDR3 is 11 residues long. Trimming took off 4 bases at V and 3 bases at J, with 4 bases between the two ends. Per the germline V gene, CDR1 is SEHNR and CDR2 is FQNEAQ (reference sequence). In DNA form, the CDR3 reads TGTGCCAGCAGCTCGGTCTACGAGCAGTACTGC. Translation: CASSSVYEQYC.

Notes on this clonotype: One base away lies a much larger clone, so this may be a sequencing read error. Likely a read error: the CDR3 ends without its conserved phenylalanine or tryptophan. This chain connects TRBV27 to TRBJ1-5; D not certain. Germline-derived CDR1 and CDR2 are MNHEY and SMNVEV (reference sequence). Deletions cut 6 bases from V and 0 bases from J, with 12 bases between. The CDR3 is 15 residues long. The DNA for the CDR3 is TGTGCCAGCAGAAGAGGGTGGGATAGCAATCAGCCCCAGCATTAT. Protein sequence: CASRRGWDSNQPQHY.

As concerns this clonotype: This may be a read error, as it is one base from a much larger clone. V gene TRBV3-1 combines with J gene TRBJ2-1; tentatively, D is TRBD1 or TRBD2 (5 bases each). The CDR3 loop spans 14 amino acids. The germline gives CDR1 LGHDT, CDR2 YNNKEL (reference sequence). In DNA form, the CDR3 reads TGTACCAGCAGCCCAGAGGGGAAGTACAATGAGCAGTTCTTC. It encodes CTSSPEGKYNEQFF.

About this clonotype itself: A much larger clone sits a single nucleotide away, making a read error possible. CDR3 loop: CSVEVRPRYEQYF. CDR3 coding DNA: TGCAGCGTTGAAGTAAGGCCGAGGTACGAGCAGTACTTC. V usage is TRBV29-1 and J usage is TRBJ2-7; D gene ambiguous. The V gene's germline CDR1 is SQVTM and CDR2 ANQGSEA. The V end lost 1 base, the J end lost 4 bases, and 11 bases lay between the germline ends. The CDR3 runs to 13 residues.

This clonotype was counted a few times. At one end the junction does not follow the germline gene, possibly because of a read error. The V and J genes are TRBV20-1 and TRBJ2-3, with 8 bases lining up with TRBD2. This CDR3 has 14 residues. The germline CDR1 and CDR2 sequences are DFQATT and SNEGSKA (reference sequence). CDR3 bases: TGCGGTGCTAGAGAGCGGGGGCTCACAGATACGCAGTATTTT. Its protein is CGARERGLTDTQYF.

The V call is TRBV29-1, the J call TRBJ2-7; D uncertain. The germline CDR1 and CDR2 sequences are SQVTM and ANQGSEA. The V end was cut by 4 bases, the J end by 3 bases, with 13 bases between. CDR3 size: 13 residues. CDR3 region: CSVGGRLNYEQYF. The CDR3 nucleotides read TGCAGCGTTGGTGGCAGGCTAAACTACGAGCAGTACTTC.

The V gene is TRBV7-8, the J gene TRBJ2-5; 10 bases fit TRBD1. Trimming removed 1 base from V and 5 bases from J; junction bases left unmatched: 13. In germline, CDR1 is SGHVS, CDR2 FQNEAQ. The CDR3 covers 18 residues. The CDR3 reads CASSLGSATTGGAETQYF. CDR3 sequence (DNA): TGTGCCAGCAGCTTAGGTTCGGCTACGACAGGGGGCGCGGAGACCCAGTACTTC.

This clonotype appeared many times. The rearrangement links TRBV5-1 to TRBJ1-2, with a weak D call TRBD1 (6 bases). Germline V gene lookup returns CDR1 SGHRS and CDR2 YFSETQ. This CDR3 is built from 16 residues. V was shortened by 0 bases and J by 4 bases, with 16 bases between the two germline ends. CDR3 residues: CASSLGRDTSLYGYTF. The CDR3 DNA sequence: TGCGCCAGCAGCTTGGGCCGGGACACTTCCCTCTATGGCTACACCTTC.

A single count supports this clonotype. This chain joins TRBV12-3 or TRBV12-4 and TRBJ2-7; D ambiguous. The J call may be faulty, since TRBJ2-4 better matches the DNA end. CDR3 size: 13 residues. CDR3 nucleotide sequence: TGTGCCAGCAGTGTCGGTGACGAAAACATTCAGTACTTC. Residues: CASSVGDENIQYF.

V is TRBV10-3 and J is TRBJ1-1; maybe TRBD1 (6 bases). V was shortened by 6 bases and J by 6 bases, with 26 bases between the two germline ends. CDR1 and CDR2 (germline): ENHRY, SYGVKD. The CDR3 has 17 amino acids. CDR3 loop: CAISGQKVFGRGAEAFF. In nucleotides, the CDR3 is TGTGCCATCAGCGGACAGAAGGTCTTCGGAAGAGGGGCTGAAGCTTTCTTT.

Comment on this clonotype: The junction differs from germline at one of its ends, possibly a read error. The J gene is TRBJ2-1, the V gene TRBV7-3; possibly TRBD1 for D (6 bases). The CDR3 contains 16 residues. The germline V gene has CDR1 SGHTA and CDR2 FQGTGA. This CDR3 reads CASSRFAGATYNERYF. CDR3 DNA sequence: TGTGCCAGCAGCCGGTTTGCAGGGGCCACCTACAATGAGCGGTACTTC.

The table lists this clonotype with a few counts. V usage is TRBV20-1 and J usage is TRBJ2-1; a weak D match, TRBD2 (7 bases). Germline V lookup: CDR1 DFQATT, CDR2 SNEGSKA (reference sequence). V lost 0 bases, J lost 4 bases, and 19 bases lay in between. The CDR3 covers 17 residues. DNA of the CDR3: TGCAGTGCTAGAGATCAAGGGGGGAGGGCCATTTACAATGAGCAGTTCTTC. It yields the protein CSARDQGGRAIYNEQFF.

In this sample, this clonotype turned up many times. The chain employs TRBV18 and TRBJ2-1; unclear D gene. The CDR3 covers 13 residues. From germline, CDR1 is KGHSH and CDR2 LQKENI. V was cut by 4 bases and J by 7 bases, with 11 bases left in between. CDR3 sequence reads: CASSRTVGNEQFF. The DNA for the CDR3 is TGTGCCAGCTCACGCACCGTCGGGAATGAGCAGTTCTTC.

This clonotype was detected a few times. The chain uses TRBV12-5 and TRBJ2-3; D may be TRBD1 (6 bases). CDR3 size: 14 residues. Germline CDR1 LGHNT, CDR2 FRNRAP. CDR3 protein: CAVTQGQTTDTQYF. The DNA of the CDR3 is TGTGCCGTCACGCAGGGGCAGACAACAGATACGCAGTATTTT.

About this clonotype: This may be a read error, as it is one base from a much larger clone. The chain uses TRBV5-1 and TRBJ2-1; 14 bases are a match to TRBD2. The better agreement between TRBJ2-7 and the DNA end casts doubt on the J call. CDR1 and CDR2 (germline): SGHRS, YFSETQ. CDR3 size: 16 residues. The CDR3 nucleotides are TGCGCCAGCAGCGGGGGGACTAGCGGGAGTGAAAATGAGCAGTACTTC. Its translation: CASSGGTSGSENEQYF.

As regards this clonotype: One junction end does not reproduce the germline sequence, and a read error may be involved. The rearrangement joins TRBV18 to TRBJ1-6; no definite D call. This CDR3 comprises 13 residues. Germline assignment: CDR1 KGHSH and CDR2 LQKENI. The CDR3 nucleotides are TGTGCCAGCCCACCAGGTTCTGATTCACCCCTCCACTTT. Residues: CASPPGSDSPLHF.

This clonotype appeared many times. This rearrangement joins TRBV5-1 to TRBJ2-4; 11 positions agree with TRBD2. This CDR3 comprises 19 residues. Germline CDR1 SGHRS, CDR2 YFSETQ. V lost 0 bases to trimming and J lost 0 bases; unmatched junction nucleotides: 8. The CDR3 reads CASSLVPPGLAGAKNIQYF. In nucleotides, the CDR3 is TGCGCCAGCAGCTTGGTACCGCCTGGACTAGCGGGAGCCAAAAACATTCAGTACTTC.

The chain uses TRBV20-1 and TRBJ2-1, with D tentatively TRBD2 (7 bases). The CDR3 is 15 amino acids. Between the trimmed V and J ends, which lost 6 bases and 10 bases, there was a span of 25 bases. Germline assignment: CDR1 DFQATT and CDR2 SNEGSKA (reference sequence). The CDR3: CSAPIGGGLLGEQFF. CDR3 bases: TGCAGTGCCCCCATTGGGGGGGGCCTCTTGGGCGAGCAGTTCTTC.

This clonotype was recorded many times. The gene calls are TRBV6-1 and TRBJ2-7; D ambiguous. Trimming stripped 5 bases from V and 3 bases from J, with 11 bases between. The CDR3 is 13 residues long. Germline V gene lookup returns CDR1 MNHNS and CDR2 SASEGT. The CDR3 DNA reads TGTGCCAGCAGTTTGAGGCTTCTCTACGAGCAGTACTTC. Translating it yields CASSLRLLYEQYF.

This clonotype was counted at least ten times. CDR3 loop: CSAPQETQYF. The CDR3 nucleotides read TGCAGTGCCCCTCAAGAGACCCAGTACTTC. This chain links TRBV20-1 with TRBJ2-5; no clear D gene. Germline V gene lookup returns CDR1 DFQATT and CDR2 SNEGSKA (reference sequence). V dropped 6 bases and J dropped 2 bases, with 4 bases sitting between them. The CDR3 has 10 amino acids.

As concerns this clonotype: Being one base from a much bigger clone, this may be a read error. The V call is TRBV27, the J call TRBJ2-7; 12 bases are a match to TRBD2. CDR3 length: 15 residues. Unmatched junction bases numbered 10, after V lost 6 bases and J lost 7 bases. The germline V gene has CDR1 MNHEY and CDR2 SMNVEV (reference sequence). CDR3 coding DNA: TGTGCCAGCAGCCCGCTAGCGGGAGGGCTCGGTGAGCAGTACTTC. This translates into CASSPLAGGLGEQYF.

This chain connects TRBV7-8 to TRBJ2-1; D is unresolved. V gave up 0 bases and J gave up 9 bases, with 6 bases separating them. The CDR3 loop spans 12 amino acids. Germline V gene data show CDR1 as SGHVS and CDR2 as FQNEAQ. CDR3 in amino acids: CASSLARGEQFF. Written as DNA, the CDR3 is TGTGCCAGCAGCTTAGCGCGAGGTGAGCAGTTCTTC.

This clonotype was counted a few times. The chain is built from TRBV19 and TRBJ2-3, with 8 nucleotides matching TRBD1. Germline-derived CDR1 and CDR2 are LNHDA and SQIVND (reference sequence). V gave up 5 bases and J gave up 3 bases; unmatched junction bases: 19. CDR3 length: 19 amino acids. CDR3 nucleotide sequence: TGTGCCAGTAGTCTTCAAGGGGGGAGACGACAGGGGAGGACAGATACGCAGTATTTT. This sequence encodes CASSLQGGRRQGRTDTQYF.